The clone carrying this TCR beta chain was counted a few times. Only in-frame clones appear in the TCRdb table, and some are missing; sequencing was by immunoSEQ multiplex PCR. Of about 140,000 clones detected, 70% to 90% appear once; the ten largest clones hold 7.5% to 8%. The sample is drawn from a study of cytotoxic CD8 clonotypes in ibrutinib-treated CLL. The source was PBMCs, collected after 36 months of ibrutinib treatment. The TCR originated in a human donor with chronic lymphocytic leukemia.

For the CDR3, the DNA is TGTGCCAGCAGTTACTCTACTTGGGACTTCTATGGCTACACCTTC. Its translation is CASSYSTWDFYGYTF. The genes are TRBV6-6 and TRBJ1-2, with D tentatively TRBD1 (5 bases). Trimming removed 0 bases from V and 4 bases from J, with 12 bases in between. The germline CDR1 and CDR2 sequences are MNHNY and SVGAGI (reference sequence). The CDR3 runs to 15 residues.